The clone carrying this T cell receptor (beta chain) was counted a few times. Its target is not known. The PCR made use of 60 Vbeta and 13 Jbeta primers. Only in-frame clones appear in the TCRdb table, and some are missing; sequencing was by immunoSEQ multiplex PCR. The sample lists just over 95,000 clones; around 76% were seen once. These data come from a study of cytomegalovirus exposure and HLA in healthy donors. Points from the study as a whole: Earlier analysis found most TCR beta V segments productive about 87% or about 30% of the time. As a later analysis revealed, most CMV-associated TCR beta chains appeared HLA-restricted.

Unmatched junction bases numbered 4, after V lost 2 bases and J lost 3 bases. This CDR3 is 15 amino acids long. Germline loops: CDR1 LNHDA, CDR2 SQIVND (reference sequence). The records omit this donor's CMV serostatus. The V call is TRBV19, the J call TRBJ1-5; 7 positions agree with TRBD1. This clonotype originated in a human donor in good health. Sequenced material: PBMCs. The CDR3 sequence: CASSIPTGINQPQHF. DNA for the CDR3: TGTGCCAGTAGTATACCGACAGGGATCAATCAGCCCCAGCATTTT.